This entry describes one T cell receptor beta chain. What it binds is not known. Germline V lookup: CDR1 MGHRA, CDR2 YSYEKL. The V segment lost 5 bases and the J segment 0 bases; nucleotides outside the gene matches: 10. CDR3 length: 18 amino acids. The data originate from a study of radiation and T cells in renal cell carcinoma. Study-level points and caveats: From baseline, blood top tumor clonotypes peaked at 2 weeks post-radiation.

The method was immunoSEQ multiplex PCR; TCRdb's version includes in-frame clones alone and lacks a portion of them. The sample has about 150,000 clones; 87% are singletons. Time point specified: blood 2 weeks post-SBRT. Treatment given: 15 Gy SBRT to primary tumor, nephrectomy 4 weeks later. Blood was sampled at baseline, 2 weeks and 4 weeks after SBRT. This receptor was obtained from a woman aged 45-60 years with renal cell carcinoma. Here the sequenced sample was blood, taken from a patient whose treatment included radiotherapy and nephrectomy. V and J are TRBV4-1 and TRBJ2-3; TRBD2 agrees at 11 bases. The CDR3 is CASSEALLAGGSTDTQYF. CDR3 sequence (DNA): TGCGCCAGCAGCGAAGCCCTCCTAGCGGGGGGTAGCACAGATACGCAGTATTTT.